One sample yielded the 18 T cell receptor beta chains listed below, sequenced in a study of preoperative IRX-2 immunotherapy in early breast cancer. Libraries were prepared by immunoSEQ multiplex PCR; TCRdb keeps only in-frame clonotypes and omits some of them. The sample lists fewer than 30,000 clones; nearly 90% were seen once. Documented treatment: preoperative locoregional IRX-2 cytokine immunotherapy. The sample was acquired from a patient treated with IRX-2 immunotherapy. The receptor source for this set is a human donor with breast cancer.

The V gene is TRBV6-5, the J gene TRBJ2-2, with 8 bases that match TRBD2. Trimming at V came to 6 bases and at J to 4 bases, leaving 7 bases not matched to a gene. The CDR3 consists of 15 residues. Germline V gene sequence: CDR1 MNHEY, CDR2 SVGAGI. Written as DNA, the CDR3 is TGTGCCAGCAGCCCGGGGGGGCGGAGCACCGGGGAGCTGTTTTTT. Translating gives CASSPGGRSTGELFF.

This chain connects TRBV10-3 to TRBJ2-1; 10 bases agree with TRBD2. J was trimmed by 8 bases and V by 10 bases; bases with no gene match: 11. Germline CDR1 is ENHRY and CDR2 is SYGVKD. The CDR3 has 14 residues. CDR3 sequence: CASLSGRAGDEQFF. DNA of the CDR3: TGTGCCAGTCTAAGCGGGAGGGCCGGAGATGAGCAGTTCTTC.

This clone appeared a few times. This rearrangement joins TRBV15 to TRBJ2-1; 8 bases align to TRBD2. Unmatched junction bases numbered 7, after V lost 7 bases and J lost 8 bases. The V gene's germline CDR1 is LNHNV and CDR2 YYDKDF (reference sequence). CDR3 length: 13 residues. CDR3 nucleotide sequence: TGTGCCACCATGCTAGCGGGTGGGGATGAGCAGTTCTTC. Translating it yields CATMLAGGDEQFF.

CDR3 region: CASSLDGDYEQYF. The CDR3 DNA reads TGCGCCAGCAGCTTGGACGGAGATTACGAGCAGTACTTC. The V call is TRBV5-1, the J call TRBJ2-7; no clear D. Per the germline V gene, CDR1 is SGHRS and CDR2 is YFSETQ. The germline V and J ends were trimmed by 0 bases and 4 bases, with 8 bases remaining between them. The CDR3 totals 13 residues.

The chain combines TRBV27 with TRBJ2-6; D ambiguous. The ends were cut back, 4 bases at V and 1 base at J, with 8 bases in the middle. Per germline, CDR1 MNHEY and CDR2 SMNVEV (reference sequence). CDR3 length: 15 residues. In DNA, the CDR3 is TGTGCCAGCAGTTCCCCAGGATCTGGGGCCAACGTCCTGACTTTC. Translating gives CASSSPGSGANVLTF.

This clone was picked up a small number of times. CDR3 residues: CASSQQKEQGFNEKLFF. CDR3 DNA: TGCGCCAGCAGCCAGCAGAAAGAACAGGGGTTTAATGAAAAACTGTTTTTT. The chain couples TRBV4-1 to TRBJ1-4; 7 bases line up with TRBD1. V was clipped by 3 bases and J by 4 bases; unmatched bases: 11. Germline V CDR1 and CDR2: MGHRA, YSYEKL. The CDR3 length is 17 residues.

The chain carries TRBV5-6 and TRBJ2-7; no definite D call. V lost 1 base and J lost 5, with 10 bases in between. The CDR3 loop spans 13 amino acids. Germline V lookup: CDR1 SGHDT, CDR2 YYEEEE. CDR3: CASSLRLIHEQYF. In nucleotides, the CDR3 is TGTGCCAGCAGCTTGCGCCTGATCCACGAGCAGTACTTC.

The rearrangement links TRBV14 to TRBJ2-2; 10 bases are a match to TRBD2. Germline V gene sequence: CDR1 SGHDN, CDR2 FVKESK. After removal of 0 bases from V and 7 bases from J, the junction contained 5 bases not matched to a gene. The CDR3 consists of 16 residues. CDR3 bases: TGTGCCAGCAGCCAAGATACTAGCGGGATTGTCGGGGAGCTGTTTTTT. Translation gives CASSQDTSGIVGELFF.

This chain links TRBV7-9 with TRBJ2-3; weak D call: TRBD2 (6 bases). Germline V gene data show CDR1 as SEHNR and CDR2 as FQNEAQ (reference sequence). The CDR3 contains 14 residues. The V gene lost 2 bases and the J gene lost 2 bases, with 8 bases spanning the gap. The CDR3 sequence: CASSLWGDTDTQYF. The CDR3 region has the DNA TGTGCCAGCAGCTTATGGGGGGACACAGATACGCAGTATTTT. Using reference TRBV7-9 and TRBJ2-3 for the parts outside the CDR3, the full variable domain is DTGVSQNPRHKITKRGQNVTFRCDPISEHNRLYWYRQTLGQGPEFLTYFQNEAQLEKSRLLSDRFSAERPKGSFSTLEIQRTEQGDSAMYLCASSLWGDTDTQYFGPGTRLTVL.

V usage is TRBV6-5 and J usage is TRBJ2-2, with a possible D match to TRBD1 (5 bases). CDR1 is MNHEY, CDR2 SVGAGI, per germline. V lost 6 bases and J 7 bases, leaving 9 bases between the germline ends. The CDR3 is 12 amino acids. Here the CDR3 DNA reads TGTGCCAGCAGGGGGCTCGTCGGGGAGCTGTTTTTT. This encodes CASRGLVGELFF.

This clone was picked up one time. The CDR3 nucleotides read TGCAGCGTTGACCGGGACACCGGGGAGCTGTTTTTT. It yields the protein CSVDRDTGELFF. The gene calls are TRBV29-1 and TRBJ2-2; D remains unclear. CDR1 SQVTM and CDR2 ANQGSEA come from the germline V gene. This CDR3 comprises 12 residues. Trimming removed 3 bases from V and 3 bases from J, with 5 bases in between.

The gene calls are TRBV9 and TRBJ2-2, with TRBD1 matching over 9 bases. The CDR3 length is 16 residues. After removal of 4 bases from V and 4 bases from J, the junction contained 8 bases not matched to a gene. CDR1 is SGDLS and CDR2 is YYNGEE in the germline V gene. CDR3 in DNA: TGTGCCAGCAGCTCGTGGACAGGGGAGTTCACCGGGGAGCTGTTTTTT. It yields the protein CASSSWTGEFTGELFF. The variable domain in full, completed from reference TRBV9 and TRBJ2-2, reads DSGVTQTPKHLITATGQRVTLRCSPRSGDLSVYWYQQSLDQGLQFLIQYYNGEERAKGNILERFSAQQFPDLHSELNLSSLELGDSALYFCASSSWTGEFTGELFFGEGSRLTVL.

This clone has only one observation. The chain uses TRBV28 and TRBJ1-1; D perhaps matches TRBD1 (6 bases). CDR1 is MDHEN and CDR2 is SYDVKM in the germline V gene. Trimming cost V 3 bases and J 2 bases, with 13 bases left between them. CDR3 length: 15 residues. The CDR3 coding sequence is TGTGCCAGCAGTTTGTCCTCCAGGGGAAACACTGAAGCTTTCTTT. It is translated as CASSLSSRGNTEAFF.

In its sample, this clone was seen once. The chain links TRBV6-1 to TRBJ2-2, with D unresolved. CDR1 and CDR2 from the germline V gene are MNHNS and SASEGT. Between the trimmed V and J ends, which lost 6 bases and 2 bases, there was a span of 13 bases. This CDR3 is built from 15 residues. For the CDR3, the DNA is TGTGCCAGCAGACCGCTGACGGATAACACCGGGGAGCTGTTTTTT. This encodes CASRPLTDNTGELFF.

V and J are TRBV29-1 and TRBJ2-5; 16 bases are shared with TRBD2. Germline CDR1 SQVTM, CDR2 ANQGSEA. The CDR3 consists of 15 residues. The J segment lost 5 bases and the V segment lost 6 bases, leaving 6 bases of the junction unmatched. The CDR3 bases are TGCAGCGTAGGGACTAGCGGGAGGGGCTGGGAGACCCAGTACTTC. This encodes CSVGTSGRGWETQYF. Full variable domain (missing parts from reference TRBV29-1 and TRBJ2-5): SAVISQKPSRDICQRGTSLTIQCQVDSQVTMMFWYRQQPGQSLTLIATANQGSEATYESGFVIDKFPISRPNLTFSTLTVSNMSPEDSSIYLCSVGTSGRGWETQYFGPGTRLLVL.

The V gene is TRBV4-3, the J gene TRBJ2-1; TRBD2 matches at 12 bases. This CDR3 has 18 amino acids. Germline V gene data show CDR1 as LGHNA and CDR2 as YSLEER. V shed 1 base, J shed 4 bases, and the junction held 8 bases outside the gene matches. The CDR3 nucleotides are TGCGCCAGCAGCCAAGGACTAGCGGGGGCCCGACGATACAATGAGCAGTTCTTC. Its protein is CASSQGLAGARRYNEQFF.

The chain is built from TRBV9 and TRBJ2-3; possible D gene TRBD1, 6 bases. Between the trimmed V and J ends, which lost 3 bases and 1 base, there was a span of 15 bases. This CDR3 has 16 residues. Germline V gene lookup returns CDR1 SGDLS and CDR2 YYNGEE. Written as DNA, the CDR3 is TGTGCCAGCAGCGGGATACAGGGAATCGGCACAGATACGCAGTATTTT. It translates to CASSGIQGIGTDTQYF. The variable domain in full, completed from reference TRBV9 and TRBJ2-3, reads DSGVTQTPKHLITATGQRVTLRCSPRSGDLSVYWYQQSLDQGLQFLIQYYNGEERAKGNILERFSAQQFPDLHSELNLSSLELGDSALYFCASSGIQGIGTDTQYFGPGTRLTVL.

The chain uses TRBV4-1 and TRBJ2-4, with D uncertain. The CDR3 runs to 15 residues. V was clipped by 2 bases and J by 7 bases, with 15 bases between them. Germline V CDR1 and CDR2: MGHRA, YSYEKL. The CDR3 spells CASSQSGAVWNIQYF. In DNA form, the CDR3 reads TGCGCCAGCAGCCAATCGGGCGCGGTCTGGAACATTCAGTACTTC.